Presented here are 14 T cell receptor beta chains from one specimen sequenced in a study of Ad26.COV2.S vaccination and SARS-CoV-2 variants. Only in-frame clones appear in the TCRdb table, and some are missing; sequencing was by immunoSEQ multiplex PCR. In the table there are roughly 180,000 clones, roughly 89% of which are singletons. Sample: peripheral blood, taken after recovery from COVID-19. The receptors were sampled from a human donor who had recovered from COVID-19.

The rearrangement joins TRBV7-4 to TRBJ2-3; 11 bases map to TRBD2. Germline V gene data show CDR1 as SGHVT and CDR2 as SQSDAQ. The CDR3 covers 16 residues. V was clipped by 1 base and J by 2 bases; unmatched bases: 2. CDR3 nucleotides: TGTGCCAGCAGCTTAGTAGCGGGGGGGACCACAGATACGCAGTATTTT. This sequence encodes CASSLVAGGTTDTQYF.

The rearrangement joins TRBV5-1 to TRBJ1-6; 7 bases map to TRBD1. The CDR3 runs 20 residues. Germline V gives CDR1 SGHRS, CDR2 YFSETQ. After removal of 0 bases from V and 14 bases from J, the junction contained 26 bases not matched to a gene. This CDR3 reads CASSLGARGQNKAPLSALHF. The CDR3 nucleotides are TGCGCCAGCAGCTTGGGGGCAAGGGGACAGAATAAAGCCCCCCTAAGCGCCCTCCACTTT.

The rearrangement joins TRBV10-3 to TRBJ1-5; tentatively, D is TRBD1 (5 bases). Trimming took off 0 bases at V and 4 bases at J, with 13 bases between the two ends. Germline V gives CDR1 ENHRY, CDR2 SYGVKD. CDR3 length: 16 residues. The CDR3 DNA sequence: TGTGCCATCAGTGAGTCGAGCAGGGTACTAAATCAGCCCCAGCATTTT. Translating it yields CAISESSRVLNQPQHF.

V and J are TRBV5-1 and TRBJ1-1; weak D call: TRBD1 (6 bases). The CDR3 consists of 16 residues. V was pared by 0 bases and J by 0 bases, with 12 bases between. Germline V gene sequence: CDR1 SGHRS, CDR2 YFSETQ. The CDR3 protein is CASSLARGPMNTEAFF. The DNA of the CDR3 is TGCGCCAGCAGCTTGGCCAGGGGACCCATGAACACTGAAGCTTTCTTT. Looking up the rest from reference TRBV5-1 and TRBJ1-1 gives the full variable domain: KAGVTQTPRYLIKTRGQQVTLSCSPISGHRSVSWYQQTPGQGLQFLFEYFSETQRNKGNFPGRFSGRQFSNSRSEMNVSTLELGDSALYLCASSLARGPMNTEAFFGQGTRLTVV.

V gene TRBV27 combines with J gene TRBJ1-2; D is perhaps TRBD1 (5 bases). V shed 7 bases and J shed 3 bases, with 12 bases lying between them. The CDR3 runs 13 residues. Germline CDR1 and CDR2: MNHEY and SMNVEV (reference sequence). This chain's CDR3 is CASTRQGHYGYTF. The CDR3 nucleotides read TGTGCCAGCACTCGCCAGGGCCACTATGGCTACACCTTC.

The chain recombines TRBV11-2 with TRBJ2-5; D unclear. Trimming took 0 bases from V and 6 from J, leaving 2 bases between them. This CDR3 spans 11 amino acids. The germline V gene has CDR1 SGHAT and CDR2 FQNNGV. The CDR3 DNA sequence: TGTGCCAGCAGCTTAGAGCAGACCCAGTACTTC. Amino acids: CASSLEQTQYF.

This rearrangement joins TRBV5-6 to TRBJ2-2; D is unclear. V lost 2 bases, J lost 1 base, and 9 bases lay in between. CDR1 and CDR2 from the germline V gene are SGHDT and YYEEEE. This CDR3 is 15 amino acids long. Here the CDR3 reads CASSLTGQNTGELFF. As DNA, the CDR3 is TGTGCCAGCAGCTTAACGGGCCAGAACACCGGGGAGCTGTTTTTT.

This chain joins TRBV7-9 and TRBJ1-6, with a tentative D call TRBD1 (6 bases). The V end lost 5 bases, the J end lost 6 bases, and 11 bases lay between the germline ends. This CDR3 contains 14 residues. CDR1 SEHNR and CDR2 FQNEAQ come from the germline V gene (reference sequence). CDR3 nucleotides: TGTGCCAGCAGCCACAGGGAAAGTAATTCACCCCTCCACTTT. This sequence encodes CASSHRESNSPLHF.

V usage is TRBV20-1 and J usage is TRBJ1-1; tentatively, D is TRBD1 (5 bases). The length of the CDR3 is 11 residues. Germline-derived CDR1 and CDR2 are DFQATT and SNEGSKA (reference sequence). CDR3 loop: CSASGSTEAFF. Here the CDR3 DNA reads TGCAGCGCGTCAGGGAGCACTGAAGCTTTCTTT.

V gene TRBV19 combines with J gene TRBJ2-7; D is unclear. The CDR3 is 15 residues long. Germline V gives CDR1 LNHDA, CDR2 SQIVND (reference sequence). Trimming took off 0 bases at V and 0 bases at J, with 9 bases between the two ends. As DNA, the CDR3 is TGTGCCAGTAGTATAGAGCACGTTAGCTCCTACGAGCAGTACTTC. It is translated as CASSIEHVSSYEQYF.

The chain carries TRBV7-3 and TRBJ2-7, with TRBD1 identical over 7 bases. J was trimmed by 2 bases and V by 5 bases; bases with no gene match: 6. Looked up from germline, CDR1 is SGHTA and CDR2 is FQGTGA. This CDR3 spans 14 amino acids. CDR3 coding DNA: TGTGCCAGCAGCACCACGCAGGGGGCCTACGAGCAGTACTTC. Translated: CASSTTQGAYEQYF.

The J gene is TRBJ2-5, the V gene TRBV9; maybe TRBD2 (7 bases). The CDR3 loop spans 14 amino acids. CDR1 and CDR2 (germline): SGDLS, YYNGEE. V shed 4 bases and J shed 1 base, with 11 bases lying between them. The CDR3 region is CASSHGGLQETQYF. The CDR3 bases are TGTGCCAGCAGCCACGGGGGGCTCCAAGAGACCCAGTACTTC.

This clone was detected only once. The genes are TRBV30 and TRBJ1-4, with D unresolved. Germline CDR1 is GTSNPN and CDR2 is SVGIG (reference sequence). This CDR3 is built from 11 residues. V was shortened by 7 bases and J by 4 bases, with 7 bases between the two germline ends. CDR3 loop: CALGFNEKLFF. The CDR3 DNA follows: TGTGCCTTAGGCTTTAATGAAAAACTGTTTTTT.

CDR3 protein: CASSLAGSSPLHF. The CDR3 coding sequence is TGTGCCAGCAGCTTAGCGGGCAGCTCACCCCTCCACTTT. The rearrangement uses TRBV7-9 and TRBJ1-6; D remains ambiguous. The CDR3 length is 13 residues. Per the germline V gene, CDR1 is SEHNR and CDR2 is FQNEAQ (reference sequence). Between the trimmed V and J ends, which lost 0 bases and 10 bases, there was a span of 7 bases.